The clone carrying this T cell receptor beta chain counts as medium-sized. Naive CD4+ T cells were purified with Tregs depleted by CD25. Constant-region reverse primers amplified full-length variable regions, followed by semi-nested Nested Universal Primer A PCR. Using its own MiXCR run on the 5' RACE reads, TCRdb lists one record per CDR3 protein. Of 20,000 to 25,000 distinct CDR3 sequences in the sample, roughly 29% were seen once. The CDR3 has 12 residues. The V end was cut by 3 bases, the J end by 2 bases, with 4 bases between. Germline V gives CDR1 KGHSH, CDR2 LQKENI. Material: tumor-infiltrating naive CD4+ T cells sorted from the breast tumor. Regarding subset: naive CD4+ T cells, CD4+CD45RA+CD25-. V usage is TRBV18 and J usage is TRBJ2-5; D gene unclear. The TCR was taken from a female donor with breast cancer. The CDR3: CASSPHQETQYF. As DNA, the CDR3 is TGTGCCAGCTCACCGCATCAAGAGACCCAGTACTTC. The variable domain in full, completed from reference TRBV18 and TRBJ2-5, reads NAGVMQNPRHLVRRRGQEARLRCSPMKGHSHVYWYRQLPEEGLKFMVYLQKENIIDESGMPKERFSAEFPKEGPSILRIQQVVRGDSAAYFCASSPHQETQYFGPGTRLLVL.